The next 15 T cell receptor beta chains were all read from a single sample in a study of Graves' ophthalmopathy and Graves' hyperthyroidism. RNA transcripts were the template, and TCR beta CDR3 regions were amplified from them. Second-round multiplex PCR came after first-round RT-PCR with HTBI primers. Each CDR3 protein gets one entry after TCRdb re-called the multiplex PCR reads with MiXCR. The profile shows under 250,000 distinct CDR3 sequences, around a fifth of them singletons. Sequenced material: peripheral blood. The receptors come from a woman between 50 and 59 years old with Graves' ophthalmopathy.

The table lists this clonotype with many counts. V gene TRBV27 combines with J gene TRBJ2-7, with 7 bases aligning to TRBD2. The CDR3 contains 14 residues. CDR1 and CDR2 (germline): MNHEY, SMNVEV (reference sequence). The V gene end was trimmed by 4 bases and the J gene end by 4 bases; junction bases not matched to a gene: 7. CDR3 residues: CASSWRRDYYEQYF. CDR3 nucleotide sequence: TGTGCCAGCAGTTGGCGCCGGGACTATTACGAGCAGTACTTC.

To note about this clonotype: One end of the junction varies from germline; a read error may be responsible. The V and J genes are TRBV19 and TRBJ1-1; 8 bases line up with TRBD1. The germline V gene encodes CDR1 LNHDA and CDR2 SQIVND (reference sequence). This CDR3 is built from 15 residues. The CDR3 protein is CASSVQGVGVSETFF. CDR3 bases: TGTGCCAGTTCCGTACAGGGGGTTGGCGTTAGTGAAACTTTCTTT.

This clonotype has ten or more counts. The chain has TRBV30 and TRBJ2-7; D uncertain. Germline-derived CDR1 and CDR2 are GTSNPN and SVGIG (reference sequence). V was pared by 7 bases and J by 5 bases, with 12 bases between. The CDR3 runs 11 residues. In DNA form, the CDR3 reads TGTGCCTCCGCTACGGGCCACGAGCAGTACTTC. Its protein is CASATGHEQYF. The entire variable domain, with the rest obtained from reference TRBV30 and TRBJ2-7, is as follows: SQTIHQWPATLVQPVGSPLSLECTVEGTSNPNLYWYRQAAGRGLQLLFYSVGIGQISSEVPQNLSASRPQDRQFILSSKKLLLSDSGFYLCASATGHEQYFGPGTRLTVT.

Of note for this clonotype: It may be a read error: a sequence one base away is much more abundant. The chain joins TRBV24-1 to TRBJ2-5; D uncertain. Trimming shortened V by 8 bases and J by 5 bases, and 23 bases separated the two germline ends. Germline values: CDR1 KGHDR, CDR2 SFDVKD. This CDR3 is built from 16 residues. The CDR3 coding sequence is TGTGCCACCACCCACCCCCGGATAAGTTCTTCGGAGACCCAGTACTTC. Encoded protein: CATTHPRISSSETQYF.

This clonotype was observed many times. The V gene is TRBV7-2, the J gene TRBJ2-7, with TRBD1 identical over 7 bases. CDR3 size: 15 residues. Looked up from germline, CDR1 is SGHTA and CDR2 is FQGNSA. After removal of 1 base from V and 2 bases from J, the junction contained 5 bases not matched to a gene. CDR3 loop: CASSLDRGQTYEQYF. In nucleotides, the CDR3 is TGTGCCAGCAGCTTAGACAGGGGACAGACCTACGAGCAGTACTTC.

This clonotype was detected ten times or more. V gene TRBV24-1 combines with J gene TRBJ2-5; TRBD2 agrees at 8 bases. V shed 5 bases and J 3 bases; nucleotides not matched to a gene: 1. Germline V lookup: CDR1 KGHDR, CDR2 SFDVKD. This CDR3 region has 13 residues. The CDR3 DNA reads TGTGCCACCAGTGCGGGAGGGGAAGAGACCCAGTACTTC. This encodes CATSAGGEETQYF.

In its sample, this clonotype was seen many times. This sequence joins TRBV7-9 and TRBJ1-1; D perhaps matches TRBD1 (5 bases). Between the trimmed V and J ends, which lost 5 bases and 5 bases, there was a span of 18 bases. Germline assignment: CDR1 SEHNR and CDR2 FQNEAQ (reference sequence). CDR3 length equals 15 residues. CDR3 amino acids: CASSPDSPRGTEAFF. The CDR3 DNA sequence: TGTGCCAGCAGCCCAGACAGTCCTCGGGGTACTGAAGCTTTCTTT.

The chain has TRBV10-3 and TRBJ2-6, with TRBD1 matching 7 bases. The CDR3 runs to 17 residues. Losses at the gene ends were 2 bases for V and 2 bases for J; bases not matched to a gene: 6. The germline V gene encodes CDR1 ENHRY and CDR2 SYGVKD. Written as DNA, the CDR3 is TGTGCCATCAGTGAGGGGCTAGGGGGCCCTGGGGCCAACGTCCTGACTTTC. Its translation: CAISEGLGGPGANVLTF.

This clonotype was seen many times. CDR3 DNA sequence: TGTGCCACCAGCAGAGAAGTCAATCAGCCCCAGCATTTT. As protein: CATSREVNQPQHF. The chain combines TRBV15 with TRBJ1-5, with D unclear. V was shortened by 0 bases and J by 3 bases, with 3 bases between the two germline ends. The CDR3 contains 13 residues. The germline V gene encodes CDR1 LNHNV and CDR2 YYDKDF (reference sequence).

This clonotype appeared a single time. The chain links TRBV6-1 to TRBJ2-7, with 8 nucleotides matching TRBD2. Germline V gives CDR1 MNHNS, CDR2 SASEGT. After removal of 6 bases from V and 6 bases from J, the junction contained 13 bases not matched to a gene. This CDR3 is built from 15 residues. The CDR3 sequence: CASRESGSRSGEQYF. CDR3 bases: TGTGCCAGCAGGGAGAGCGGGAGCCGGTCGGGCGAGCAGTACTTC.

In its sample, this clonotype was seen once. A much larger clone differs from this one at a single base, so this may be a read error. Since no conserved phenylalanine or tryptophan closes the CDR3, a read error is the likely cause. The J gene is TRBJ2-7, the V gene TRBV7-3; D perhaps matches TRBD1 (5 bases). Germline V CDR1 and CDR2: SGHTA, FQGTGA. V was clipped by 1 base and J by 5 bases, with 12 bases between them. This CDR3 has 14 residues. DNA of the CDR3: TGTGCCAGCAGCTTAATGGGGCAGGGTAACGAGCAGTACCTC. The encoded protein is CASSLMGQGNEQYL.

The J gene is TRBJ2-7, the V gene TRBV5-1; D is possibly TRBD1 (5 bases). V was trimmed by 2 bases and J by 5 bases, leaving 11 bases between them. Germline CDR1 SGHRS, CDR2 YFSETQ. The CDR3 contains 13 residues. The CDR3 nucleotides read TGCGCCAGCAGCTTTCGACAAGGGGACGAGCAGTACTTC. Its protein product is CASSFRQGDEQYF.

This clonotype was seen a handful of times. V and J are TRBV19 and TRBJ1-5; weak D call: TRBD1 (5 bases). There are 14 residues in the CDR3. V lost 7 bases, J lost 4 bases, and 14 bases lay in between. Looked up from germline, CDR1 is LNHDA and CDR2 is SQIVND (reference sequence). The CDR3 sequence is CASTARGGNQPQHF. The CDR3 DNA is TGTGCCAGTACCGCTAGGGGCGGTAATCAGCCCCAGCATTTT.

This clonotype was seen ten or more times. The rearrangement links TRBV5-1 to TRBJ2-7; 12 bases line up with TRBD2. The V segment lost 0 bases and the J segment 5 bases; nucleotides outside the gene matches: 9. Germline-derived CDR1 and CDR2 are SGHRS and YFSETQ. The CDR3 length is 17 residues. The CDR3 region is CASSLEPSGRGWDEQYF. The CDR3 DNA reads TGCGCCAGCAGCTTGGAGCCTAGCGGGAGGGGATGGGACGAGCAGTACTTC.

This clonotype was recorded many times. The genes are TRBV11-2 and TRBJ2-5; no firm D call. CDR1 is SGHAT and CDR2 is FQNNGV in the germline V gene. Trimming took off 6 bases at V and 2 bases at J, with 7 bases between the two ends. The CDR3 contains 12 residues. CDR3: CASSPTQETQYF. CDR3 nucleotide sequence: TGTGCCAGCAGTCCGACGCAAGAGACCCAGTACTTC.